These 6 T cell receptor beta chains were sequenced from one sample in a study of blood T cell repertoires in COVID-19. Assay used: immunoSEQ multiplex PCR; TCRdb lists only in-frame clones, some missing. The sample includes roughly 220,000 clones, 90% of them seen just once. Sequencing was done on a sample of PBMCs or T cells enriched from blood (not recorded which). Receptors originate from a man in his thirties or forties who had been exposed to COVID-19.

J is TRBJ2-7 and V is TRBV5-1, with D uncertain. CDR3 length equals 14 residues. The germline V and J ends were trimmed by 4 bases and 3 bases, with 14 bases remaining between them. Germline CDR1 and CDR2: SGHRS and YFSETQ. The CDR3 region has the DNA TGCGCCAGCAGCCACCACAGTACCGACTACGAGCAGTACTTC. It translates to CASSHHSTDYEQYF.

This clone was counted between two and nine times. One end of the junction varies from germline; a read error may be responsible. The chain employs TRBV6-5 and TRBJ2-1; D remains ambiguous. Germline CDR1 is MNHEY and CDR2 is SVGAGI. This CDR3 region has 14 residues. CDR3 in amino acids: CASSDSPTYNEQFF. Here the CDR3 DNA reads TGTGCCAGCAGTGACTCCCCAACCTACAATGAGCAGTTCTTC.

The V call is TRBV6-5, the J call TRBJ1-1; 8 bases map to TRBD1. This CDR3 has 16 amino acids. Germline CDR1 MNHEY, CDR2 SVGAGI. V shed 4 bases and J 0 bases; nucleotides not matched to a gene: 7. The CDR3 nucleotides read TGTGCCAGCAGTTGCTGGACAGGGTGCATGAACACTGAAGCTTTCTTT. Translating it yields CASSCWTGCMNTEAFF.

The chain recombines TRBV6-5 with TRBJ1-2, with D hard to call. This CDR3 spans 13 amino acids. Trimming removed 2 bases from V and 4 bases from J, with 8 bases in between. CDR1 is MNHEY and CDR2 is SVGAGI in the germline V gene. CDR3 nucleotide sequence: TGTGCCAGCAGTTACCAACAGTCCTATGGCTACACCTTC. Its protein is CASSYQQSYGYTF.

This clone is a singleton in its sample. V and J are TRBV5-6 and TRBJ2-2; 8 positions agree with TRBD1. V lost 6 bases to trimming and J lost 4 bases; unmatched junction nucleotides: 5. Looked up from germline, CDR1 is SGHDT and CDR2 is YYEEEE. The CDR3 sequence is 14 residues long. The CDR3 DNA sequence: TGTGCCAGCACGCAGGGGGCTCTCACCGGGGAGCTGTTTTTT. Its translation is CASTQGALTGELFF.

On this clone: The sample holds other DNA sequences that translate to the same CDR3. The rearrangement uses TRBV5-1 and TRBJ2-3; D call uncertain. Trimming left V 0 bases short and J 4 bases short, with 9 bases between. The CDR3 is 14 residues long. CDR1 and CDR2 (germline): SGHRS, YFSETQ. The CDR3 sequence is CASSLGLAADTQYF. CDR3 sequence (DNA): TGCGCCAGCAGCTTGGGGTTAGCAGCAGATACGCAGTATTTT.